The sequence of this TCR beta chain was determined in a study of blood T cell repertoires in COVID-19. This CDR3 region has 14 residues. Germline CDR1 and CDR2: SGHTA and FQGNSA. V was trimmed by 1 base and J by 6 bases, leaving 10 bases between them. Only in-frame clones appear in the TCRdb table, and some are missing; sequencing was by immunoSEQ multiplex PCR. The sample includes 210,000 or so clones, roughly 86% of them seen just once. The gene calls are TRBV7-2 and TRBJ1-5, with D uncertain. Sequencing was carried out using peripheral blood. This TCR derives from a woman aged 45-59 years with active or convalescent COVID-19. The CDR3 sequence: CASSLGGSSQPQHF. CDR3 sequence (DNA): TGTGCCAGCAGCTTAGGAGGGTCCAGTCAGCCCCAGCATTTT.